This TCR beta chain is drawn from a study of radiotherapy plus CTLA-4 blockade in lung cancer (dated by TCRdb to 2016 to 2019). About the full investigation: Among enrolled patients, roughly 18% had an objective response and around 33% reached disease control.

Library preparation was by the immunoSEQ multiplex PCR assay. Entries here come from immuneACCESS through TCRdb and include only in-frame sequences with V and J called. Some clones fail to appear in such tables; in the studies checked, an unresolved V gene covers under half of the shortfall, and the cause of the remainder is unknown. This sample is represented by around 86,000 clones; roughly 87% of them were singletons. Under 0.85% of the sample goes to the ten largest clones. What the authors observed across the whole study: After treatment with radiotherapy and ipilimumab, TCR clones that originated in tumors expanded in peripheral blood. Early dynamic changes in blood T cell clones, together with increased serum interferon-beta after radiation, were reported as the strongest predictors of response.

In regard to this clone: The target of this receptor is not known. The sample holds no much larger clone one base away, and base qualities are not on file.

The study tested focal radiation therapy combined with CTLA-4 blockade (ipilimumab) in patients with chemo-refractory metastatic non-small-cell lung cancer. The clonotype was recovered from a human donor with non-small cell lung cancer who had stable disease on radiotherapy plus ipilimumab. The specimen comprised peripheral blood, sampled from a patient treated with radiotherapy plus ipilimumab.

The CDR3: CASSELWIDTQYF. The base sequence is TGTGCCAGCAGTGAATTGTGGATTGATACGCAGTATTTT. The V and J genes are TRBV6-1 and TRBJ2-3, with the D segment identity uncertain. According to the germline V gene, CDR1 reads MNHNS and CDR2 reads SASEGT. CDR3 length: 13 amino acids, cysteine to phenylalanine. Only the CDR3 DNA is retained, 39 bases long and in frame from the first base. Trimming costs V 2 bases and J 6 bases, and their ends lie 9 bases apart.